What follows are 17 T cell receptor beta chains derived from one specimen sequenced in a study of cytomegalovirus exposure and HLA in healthy donors (dated by TCRdb to about 2017). Library construction relied on the immunoSEQ multiplex PCR assay. For the multiplex PCR, a mixture combining 60 forward primers for TCR Vbeta segments and 13 reverse primers for TCR Jbeta segments was used. In TCRdb, the immuneACCESS table is reduced to in-frame sequences with V and J assigned. These tables do not hold every clone; where another copy was compared, an unresolved V gene accounts for under half, and the others remain unexplained. Across this sample there are 90,000 or so clones, with approximately 71% seen only once. The top ten constitute around 2.5% of the sample. Material: PBMCs. These receptors were taken from a man aged 50 to 59 in good health and CMV-seronegative.

As to this clone: Other DNA sequences in this sample translate to the same CDR3. The chain links TRBV29-1 to TRBJ2-2, with a tentative D call TRBD2 (5 bases). This CDR3 region has 14 residues. In germline, CDR1 is SQVTM, CDR2 ANQGSEA. The V end lost 0 bases, the J end lost 6 bases, and 11 bases lay between the germline ends. The CDR3 is CSVEDRDRAGELFF. The DNA of the CDR3 is TGCAGCGTTGAAGATCGGGATAGGGCCGGGGAGCTGTTTTTT.

The rearrangement links TRBV27 to TRBJ2-5; D is perhaps TRBD1 (6 bases). V was clipped by 7 bases and J by 0 bases, with 12 bases between them. The CDR3 is 14 residues long. Germline V gene sequence: CDR1 MNHEY, CDR2 SMNVEV (reference sequence). The CDR3 coding sequence is TGTGCCAGCACCCGAACAGGGAACCAAGAGACCCAGTACTTC. Amino acids: CASTRTGNQETQYF.

The chain carries TRBV28 and TRBJ1-5, with 7 bases aligning to TRBD1. With 4 bases clipped from V and 6 bases from J, the junction kept 12 bases outside the gene matches. The germline gives CDR1 MDHEN, CDR2 SYDVKM. The CDR3 is 16 amino acids. CDR3 loop: CASSSLRQGRTQPQHF. The CDR3, as DNA: TGTGCCAGCAGTTCCCTACGACAGGGAAGGACTCAGCCCCAGCATTTT.

This clone was seen a few times. The J gene is TRBJ1-5, the V gene TRBV30, with TRBD1 matching 7 bases. The CDR3 covers 13 residues. The ends lost 4 bases at V and 4 bases at J; junction bases unmatched: 4. Per the germline V gene, CDR1 is GTSNPN and CDR2 is SVGIG (reference sequence). The CDR3 coding sequence is TGTGCCTGGACAGGGGGTGGAAATCAGCCCCAGCATTTT. It yields the protein CAWTGGGNQPQHF.

This clone has only a few counts. This chain uses TRBV7-2 with TRBJ2-3, with D perhaps TRBD1 (5 bases). The V gene's germline CDR1 is SGHTA and CDR2 FQGNSA. Trimming cost V 5 bases and J 2 bases, with 11 bases left between them. The CDR3 has 14 residues. CDR3 bases: TGTGCCAGCAGCAGGGGAATGGCCACAGATACGCAGTATTTT. Translating gives CASSRGMATDTQYF.

This clone was detected a few times. In DNA form, the CDR3 reads TGTGCCAGCAGTTGGAGCGGGGGGATGGGTCTTGAGCAGTTCTTC. Protein: CASSWSGGMGLEQFF. The chain couples TRBV6-5 to TRBJ2-1, with TRBD2 matching over 9 bases. V was clipped by 4 bases and J by 9 bases; unmatched bases: 10. The CDR3 covers 15 residues. From germline, CDR1 is MNHEY and CDR2 SVGAGI.

This clone was observed many times. This chain joins TRBV5-6 and TRBJ2-4; possibly TRBD1 for D (6 bases). Germline-derived CDR1 and CDR2 are SGHDT and YYEEEE. The V gene lost 2 bases and the J gene lost 8 bases, with 14 bases spanning the gap. CDR3 length: 14 residues. The CDR3 sequence: CASSFRQGFDIQYF. The DNA of the CDR3 is TGTGCCAGCAGCTTTCGCCAGGGGTTTGACATTCAGTACTTC.

This clone was seen only a few times. This chain connects TRBV2 to TRBJ2-7; D is unresolved. This CDR3 spans 13 amino acids. Trimming took 4 bases from V and 3 from J, leaving 10 bases between them. CDR1 and CDR2 from the germline V gene are SNHLY and FYNNEI. The CDR3: CASSAVWDYEQYV. CDR3 DNA: TGTGCCAGCAGTGCGGTCTGGGACTACGAGCAGTACGTC.

The chain joins TRBV5-6 to TRBJ1-2; TRBD1 is a possible D gene (5 bases). V was cut by 0 bases and J by 4 bases, with 10 bases left in between. The V gene's germline CDR1 is SGHDT and CDR2 YYEEEE. This CDR3 contains 14 residues. CDR3 DNA: TGTGCCAGCAGCTTGGACAGGTTCGGCTATGGCTACACCTTC. Translating gives CASSLDRFGYGYTF.

Turning to this clone: Lacking the conserved final phenylalanine or tryptophan, this CDR3 likely reflects a read error. The chain has TRBV5-8 and TRBJ1-5; 7 nucleotides match TRBD1. The CDR3 is 15 residues long. Germline V gene data show CDR1 as SGHTS and CDR2 as YDEGEE. J was trimmed by 5 bases and V by 4 bases; bases with no gene match: 9. The CDR3 region has the DNA TGTGCCAGCAGCCCCCCCGGGACAGCCTATCAGCCCCAGCATCTT. It encodes CASSPPGTAYQPQHL.

This clone showed up just a few times. The gene calls are TRBV2 and TRBJ1-5; D is undetermined. The V gene lost 5 bases and the J gene lost 7 bases, with 12 bases spanning the gap. The CDR3 is 13 residues long. Looked up from germline, CDR1 is SNHLY and CDR2 is FYNNEI. Here the CDR3 DNA reads TGTGCCAGCAGTTACCAGGTTGGGCAGCCCCAGCATTTT. Amino acid sequence: CASSYQVGQPQHF.

The chain joins TRBV7-2 to TRBJ2-5, with TRBD2 matching 13 bases. The CDR3 is 16 amino acids. Trimming cost V 8 bases and J 2 bases; bases outside gene matches: 8. Germline-derived CDR1 and CDR2 are SGHTA and FQGNSA. The CDR3 loop reads CASSKTSGGLQETQYF. The CDR3 region has the DNA TGTGCCAGCTCCAAGACTAGCGGGGGGCTACAAGAGACCCAGTACTTC.

The chain combines TRBV5-6 with TRBJ2-1; D possibly corresponds to TRBD1 (6 bases). Germline V CDR1 and CDR2: SGHDT, YYEEEE. The germline V and J ends were trimmed by 2 bases and 0 bases, with 9 bases remaining between them. The CDR3 covers 15 residues. This CDR3 reads CASSFDRSSYNEQFF. In nucleotides, the CDR3 is TGTGCCAGCAGCTTCGACAGGAGCTCCTACAATGAGCAGTTCTTC.

This clone was detected once. The V call is TRBV23-1, the J call TRBJ1-5; 9 nucleotides agree with TRBD1. TRBV23-1 is filed as an ORF, its function uncertain. J lost 0 bases, V lost 1 base, and 16 bases had no gene match. The CDR3 is 21 residues long. Here the CDR3 reads CASSQLRFRDRDPYSNQPQHF. The CDR3 nucleotides are TGCGCCAGCAGTCAATTAAGATTCCGGGACAGGGACCCTTATAGCAATCAGCCCCAGCATTTT.

This clone was detected a few times. The chain couples TRBV12-5 to TRBJ2-1, with 10 bases fitting TRBD2. The CDR3 is made up of 15 amino acids. CDR1 is LGHNT, CDR2 FRNRAP, per germline. The V gene end was trimmed by 2 bases and the J gene end by 7 bases; junction bases not matched to a gene: 5. Here the CDR3 DNA reads TGTGCTAGTGGTTTGCTAGCGGGAGTTGGAAATGAGCAGTTCTTC. Its translation is CASGLLAGVGNEQFF.

This chain links TRBV6-1 with TRBJ2-3; D unclear. V lost 6 bases and J 0 bases, leaving 7 bases between the germline ends. The CDR3 covers 13 residues. Germline V gene lookup returns CDR1 MNHNS and CDR2 SASEGT. CDR3 residues: CASSVQSTDTQYF. The DNA for the CDR3 is TGTGCCAGCAGCGTACAAAGCACAGATACGCAGTATTTT.

This clone was detected once. This chain joins TRBV6-5 and TRBJ1-2; unclear D gene. Germline lookup yields CDR1 MNHEY and CDR2 SVGAGI. Deletions cut 6 bases from V and 8 bases from J, with 16 bases between. The CDR3 is 13 residues long. The CDR3, as DNA: TGTGCCAGCAGACCTAACACCGCAGGCGGCTACACCTTC. This codes for CASRPNTAGGYTF.